These 3 T cell receptor beta chains share one sample of origin, sequenced in a study of shared clonotypes between healthy human individuals. Repertoires were generated with immunoSEQ multiplex PCR, while TCRdb's copy carries only in-frame clones and drops some. This table holds 2,500,000 or so clones, approximately 93% found once. Sequencing was performed on naive CD4+ T cells from PBMCs. Sample subset: CD45RA+ positively selected. Receptors were obtained from a man aged 18 to 29 in good health. Some clones in this sample may be carry-over from other donors' samples.

V gene TRBV7-9 combines with J gene TRBJ2-5; D possibly corresponds to TRBD2 (5 bases). Germline V lookup: CDR1 SEHNR, CDR2 FQNEAQ (reference sequence). V was trimmed by 5 bases and J by 4 bases, leaving 20 bases between them. The CDR3 covers 16 residues. CDR3 in amino acids: CASSPPRSGSGETQYF. The CDR3, as DNA: TGTGCCAGCAGCCCCCCCCGGAGTGGGAGTGGAGAGACCCAGTACTTC.

This sequence joins TRBV4-1 and TRBJ1-6, with D possibly being TRBD1 (6 bases). V was trimmed by 4 bases and J by 6 bases, leaving 16 bases between them. The length of the CDR3 is 16 residues. The V gene's germline CDR1 is MGHRA and CDR2 YSYEKL. The CDR3 DNA sequence: TGCGCCAGCAGCCTCCGGGGAGGGGGGGCTAATTCACCCCTCCACTTT. The encoded protein is CASSLRGGGANSPLHF.

The rearrangement joins TRBV19 to TRBJ1-3; no firm D call. The CDR3 has 12 amino acids. V lost 6 bases and J lost 3, with 6 bases in between. The germline gives CDR1 LNHDA, CDR2 SQIVND (reference sequence). The CDR3 nucleotides are TGTGCCAGTAGCAACAGTGGAAACACCATATATTTT. This translates into CASSNSGNTIYF.